This T cell receptor beta chain was identified during a study of blood T cells in healthy people across ages. Study-wide background: Template switching captured about one barcoded beta molecule per two T cells.

Alongside a J-beta primer mix, a sample-barcoded 5' primer served in a second PCR lasting roughly 6 to 12 cycles. The template-switch adaptor, which had 12 random nucleotides, put a tag on each cDNA molecule. From the 5' RACE reads, TCRdb called clonotypes with MiXCR, one entry per CDR3 protein. The sample lists about 940,000 distinct CDR3 sequences; 45% to 50% were seen once. V was pared by 5 bases and J by 5 bases, with 11 bases of the junction left unmatched. The V gene's germline CDR1 is MGHRA and CDR2 YSYEKL. This CDR3 has 15 amino acids. This rearrangement joins TRBV4-1 to TRBJ1-1, with 7 bases identical to TRBD1. Input material: blood. This clonotype was obtained from a man aged 25 to 45 in good health. Here the CDR3 reads CASSGTGAHGTEAFF. CDR3 DNA: TGCGCCAGCAGCGGAACAGGGGCCCATGGGACTGAAGCTTTCTTT.